This is a list of T cell receptor beta chains from one sample in a study of blood T cell repertoires in COVID-19. Libraries were prepared by immunoSEQ multiplex PCR; TCRdb keeps only in-frame clonotypes and omits some of them. The sample consists of a few hundred thousand clones, approximately 91% of them appearing once. Sequencing input: PBMCs or T cells enriched from blood (not recorded which). The origin of the receptors is a human donor in a cohort exposed to, infected with or recovered from COVID-19 (not recorded which). The donor label of this sample is uncertain. CDR3s include the opening cysteine and the closing phenylalanine or tryptophan. D genes are given only for firm matches. Some rows mark clone size as missing; the rest say once, few, many or name a class of expanded clone.

V gene: TRBV12-5; clone size: NA; D gene: TRBD1; J gene: TRBJ2-5; CDR3 DNA: TGTGCTAGTGGTTTGGTGGGATCAGGGGGACAAGAGACCCAGTACTTC; CDR3 protein: CASGLVGSGGQETQYF
V gene: TRBV7-9; clone size: NA; D gene: TRBD1; J gene: TRBJ1-2; CDR3 DNA: TGTGCCAGCGGGGTGGGGACAGGAATATATGGCTACACCTTC; CDR3 protein: CASGVGTGIYGYTF
V gene: TRBV27; clone size: NA; D gene: TRBD1; J gene: TRBJ2-7; CDR3 DNA: TGTGCCAGCAGTCCCGGACAGGGACCCTACGAGCAGTACTTC; CDR3 protein: CASSPGQGPYEQYF
V gene: TRBV2; clone size: NA; D gene: TRBD1; J gene: TRBJ1-4; CDR3 DNA: TGTGCCAGCAGCCGGGACAGCTATGAAAAACTGTTTTTT; CDR3 protein: CASSRDSYEKLFF
V gene: TRBV30; clone size: NA; D gene: TRBD1; J gene: TRBJ1-3; CDR3 DNA: TGTGCCTGGAGTGCCGGGACAGGCTCTGGAAACACCATATATTTT; CDR3 protein: CAWSAGTGSGNTIYF
V gene: TRBV24-1; clone size: NA; D gene: NA; J gene: TRBJ2-3; CDR3 DNA: TGTGCCACCAGTGTAGCGCAGAGCACAGATACGCAGTATTTT; CDR3 protein: CATSVAQSTDTQYF
V gene: TRBV7-6; clone size: NA; D gene: TRBD2; J gene: TRBJ2-5; CDR3 DNA: TGTGCCAGCAGCTTAGAGGCCCCACTAGCGGGGGGTCAAGAGACCCAGTACTTC; CDR3 protein: CASSLEAPLAGGQETQYF
V gene: TRBV10-3; clone size: NA; D gene: TRBD2; J gene: TRBJ2-6; CDR3 DNA: TGTGCCTCCAGCGGGGCTGGGGCCAACGTCCTGACTTTC; CDR3 protein: CASSGAGANVLTF
V gene: TRBV7-9; clone size: NA; D gene: TRBD1; J gene: TRBJ1-1; CDR3 DNA: TGTGCCAGCAGCGGAGGACAGGTTGAAGCTTTCTTT; CDR3 protein: CASSGGQVEAFF
V gene: TRBV9; clone size: NA; D gene: NA; J gene: TRBJ2-5; CDR3 DNA: TGTGCCAGCAGCGTAGGAGGAGAGACCCAGTACTTC; CDR3 protein: CASSVGGETQYF
V gene: TRBV5-1; clone size: once; D gene: NA; J gene: TRBJ1-2; CDR3 DNA: TGCGCCAGCAGCTTGGATTCGGACTATGGCTACACCTTC; CDR3 protein: CASSLDSDYGYTF
V gene: TRBV6-5; clone size: NA; D gene: TRBD1; J gene: TRBJ2-5; CDR3 DNA: TGTGCCAGCAGTTATGCAGGGGGTCTTCAAGAGACCCAGTACTTC; CDR3 protein: CASSYAGGLQETQYF
V gene: TRBV5-1; clone size: NA; D gene: TRBD1; J gene: TRBJ2-7; CDR3 DNA: TGCGCCAGCAGCCTAAGACAGGGGGAACATGGCGAGCAGTACTTC; CDR3 protein: CASSLRQGEHGEQYF
V gene: TRBV14; clone size: NA; D gene: TRBD1; J gene: TRBJ1-4; CDR3 DNA: TGTGCCAGCAGCCCGGGACAGGTGTATGAAAAACTGTTTTTT; CDR3 protein: CASSPGQVYEKLFF
V gene: TRBV19; clone size: NA; D gene: TRBD1; J gene: TRBJ1-4; CDR3 DNA: TGTGCCAGTAGTACCTCGGGACAGCCCGGCAAGGAAAAACTGTTTTTT; CDR3 protein: CASSTSGQPGKEKLFF
V gene: TRBV5-6; clone size: NA; D gene: TRBD2; J gene: TRBJ2-1; CDR3 DNA: TGTGCCAGCAGCTCGCTCCTAGCGGGGGGGCTTGGTGAGCAGTTCTTC; CDR3 protein: CASSSLLAGGLGEQFF
V gene: TRBV5-1; clone size: NA; D gene: NA; J gene: TRBJ1-5; CDR3 DNA: TGCGCCAGCAGCTTGGGGGGGGTTCGCAATCAGCCCCAGCATTTT; CDR3 protein: CASSLGGVRNQPQHF
V gene: TRBV2; clone size: NA; D gene: NA; J gene: TRBJ1-2; CDR3 DNA: TGTGCCAGCAGCGCTCAGGGAGGCTATGGCTACACCTTC; CDR3 protein: CASSAQGGYGYTF
V gene: TRBV5-1; clone size: NA; D gene: TRBD2; J gene: TRBJ2-1; CDR3 DNA: TGCGCCAGCAGCTTGCGACCGGGACTAGCGGGGCGCCGCTACAATGAGCAGTTCTTC; CDR3 protein: CASSLRPGLAGRRYNEQFF
V gene: TRBV5-1; clone size: NA; D gene: NA; J gene: TRBJ2-5; CDR3 DNA: TGCGCCAGCAGCTTGGGTCAGGCCCCGAATCAAGAGACCCAGTACTTC; CDR3 protein: CASSLGQAPNQETQYF
V gene: TRBV27; clone size: once; D gene: NA; J gene: TRBJ1-2; CDR3 DNA: TGTGCCAGCAGTTTAGTCTGGATGGGCCCGGGGGATGGCTACACCTTC; CDR3 protein: CASSLVWMGPGDGYTF
V gene: TRBV3-1/TRBV3-2; clone size: NA; D gene: TRBD2; J gene: TRBJ2-2; CDR3 DNA: TGTGCCAGCAGCCTGGGACTAGCGGGACCCACCGGGGAGCTGTTTTTT; CDR3 protein: CASSLGLAGPTGELFF
V gene: TRBV6-1; clone size: few; D gene: TRBD1; J gene: TRBJ2-1; CDR3 DNA: TGTGCCAGCAGTGCACGAAGGTCGGGACAGGGTAGAAATGAGCAGTTCTTC; CDR3 protein: CASSARRSGQGRNEQFF
V gene: TRBV5-1; clone size: NA; D gene: NA; J gene: TRBJ1-1; CDR3 DNA: TGCGCCAGCAGCTTGGGGTCCCAGACGCGGTGGGACACTGAAGCTTTCTTT; CDR3 protein: CASSLGSQTRWDTEAFF
V gene: TRBV7-2; clone size: NA; D gene: NA; J gene: TRBJ2-3; CDR3 DNA: TGTGCCAGCAGCGCGGGAAGCACAGATACGCAGTATTTT; CDR3 protein: CASSAGSTDTQYF
V gene: TRBV4-1; clone size: NA; D gene: NA; J gene: TRBJ1-1; CDR3 DNA: TGCGCCAGCAGCCAAGGTCTTTTATATGAAGCTTTCTTT; CDR3 protein: CASSQGLLYEAFF
V gene: TRBV7-3; clone size: NA; D gene: TRBD2; J gene: TRBJ2-3; CDR3 DNA: TGTGCCAGCAGCAGAAGCGCTAGCGGAAACACAGATACGCAGTATTTT; CDR3 protein: CASSRSASGNTDTQYF
V gene: TRBV5-1; clone size: NA; D gene: NA; J gene: TRBJ2-1; CDR3 DNA: TGCGCCAGCAGCTCCAGCGGGCCCTACAATGAGCAGTTCTTC; CDR3 protein: CASSSSGPYNEQFF
V gene: TRBV7-9; clone size: NA; D gene: NA; J gene: TRBJ1-1; CDR3 DNA: TGTGCCAGCAGCTTAGGAGTAAGGTTTGATAGGGAGGAAGCTTTCTTT; CDR3 protein: CASSLGVRFDREEAFF